A selection of T cell receptor beta chains follows, all from one sample in a study of T cell changes during pregnancy in multiple sclerosis. Sequenced by immunoSEQ multiplex PCR; TCRdb stores in-frame clones only, minus some. The sample carries approximately 39,000 clones, 90% recorded once. This specimen consisted of CD4+ T cells from peripheral blood mononuclear cells, obtained in the second trimester of pregnancy. These receptors were taken from a female donor with multiple sclerosis, enrolled in a pregnancy study. Both conserved end residues are part of each CDR3. Each record gives: D gene, clone size, CDR3 length, J gene, V gene, CDR3 protein, CDR3 DNA. D genes are given only for firm matches. Only part of the rows carry a size: once, few, many, or a class if the clone is expanded.

d_gene: .; abundance: .; len: 14; j_gene: TRBJ1-1; v_gene: TRBV18; CDR3aa: CASSPLRVNTEAFF; CDR3nt: TGTGCCAGCTCCCCGCTCCGGGTTAACACTGAAGCTTTCTTT
d_gene: .; abundance: once; len: 17; j_gene: TRBJ1-4; v_gene: TRBV28; CDR3aa: CASSLGPRGGTNEKLFF; CDR3nt: TGTGCCAGCAGTTTGGGGCCGAGGGGGGGAACTAATGAAAAACTGTTTTTT
d_gene: TRBD1; abundance: .; len: 15; j_gene: TRBJ2-6; v_gene: TRBV6-5; CDR3aa: CASRDRRSGANVLTF; CDR3nt: TGTGCCAGCAGGGACAGGCGCTCTGGGGCCAACGTCCTGACTTTC
d_gene: .; abundance: .; len: 14; j_gene: TRBJ1-3; v_gene: TRBV7-2; CDR3aa: CASSLGPSGNTIYF; CDR3nt: TGTGCCAGCAGCTTAGGTCCTTCTGGAAACACCATATATTTT
d_gene: TRBD2; abundance: .; len: 15; j_gene: TRBJ2-1; v_gene: TRBV9; CDR3aa: CASSASGPSYNEQFF; CDR3nt: TGTGCCAGCAGTGCTAGCGGGCCTTCCTACAATGAGCAGTTCTTC
d_gene: .; abundance: .; len: 14; j_gene: TRBJ1-1; v_gene: TRBV6-5; CDR3aa: CASSSGTMNTEAFF; CDR3nt: TGTGCCAGCAGTTCCGGGACAATGAACACTGAAGCTTTCTTT
d_gene: TRBD1; abundance: .; len: 16; j_gene: TRBJ1-1; v_gene: TRBV5-5; CDR3aa: CASSAGPGQGNTEAFF; CDR3nt: TGTGCCAGCAGCGCGGGCCCGGGACAGGGGAACACTGAAGCTTTCTTT
d_gene: .; abundance: .; len: 11; j_gene: TRBJ2-7; v_gene: TRBV25-1; CDR3aa: CASSERYEQYF; CDR3nt: TGTGCCAGCAGTGAGAGGTACGAGCAGTACTTC
d_gene: TRBD1; abundance: .; len: 11; j_gene: TRBJ2-1; v_gene: TRBV5-1; CDR3aa: CASRMGQEQFF; CDR3nt: TGCGCCAGCAGGATGGGACAGGAGCAGTTCTTC
d_gene: .; abundance: .; len: 14; j_gene: TRBJ1-2; v_gene: TRBV30; CDR3aa: CASSGRLAGYGYTF; CDR3nt: TGTGCCTCGAGCGGACGGCTTGCGGGCTATGGCTACACCTTC